This is a list of T cell receptor beta chains from one sample in a study of blood T cell repertoires in COVID-19. Sequenced by immunoSEQ multiplex PCR; TCRdb stores in-frame clones only, minus some. The table has approximately 65,000 clones, about 94% seen once. Sequencing was done on a sample of peripheral blood. These receptor sequences come from a man between 65 and 85 years old with active COVID-19. CDR3s include the opening cysteine and the closing phenylalanine or tryptophan. D genes are given only for firm matches. Expanded clones get a size class; other rows say once, few or many, or leave the size out.

D gene	V gene	J gene	clone size	CDR3 protein	CDR3 DNA
.	TRBV5-1	TRBJ1-6	.	CASSLYQGGDSPLHF	TGCGCCAGCAGCTTGTATCAGGGAGGTGATTCACCCCTCCACTTT
.	TRBV29-1	TRBJ1-1	.	CSVDTNRNTEAFF	TGCAGCGTGGACACTAACAGGAACACTGAAGCTTTCTTT
.	TRBV24-1	TRBJ2-2	once	CATRGDTTSITGELFF	TGTGCCACCAGGGGGGACACCACATCTATCACCGGGGAGCTGTTTTTT
.	TRBV29-1	TRBJ2-5	.	CSGGVKETQYF	TGCAGCGGGGGTGTAAAAGAGACCCAGTACTTC
TRBD1	TRBV2	TRBJ2-5	once	CASSTLRGPETQYF	TGTGCCAGCAGCACTCTGAGGGGGCCGGAGACCCAGTACTTC
.	TRBV12-3/TRBV12-4	TRBJ2-2	.	CASSLVSGELFF	TGTGCCAGCAGTTTAGTATCCGGGGAGCTGTTTTTT
.	TRBV6-5	TRBJ2-5	.	CASSQNTNQETQYF	TGTGCCAGCAGTCAAAACACTAATCAAGAGACCCAGTACTTC
.	TRBV3-1/TRBV3-2	TRBJ1-6	few	CASSRKQGLGSPLHF	TGTGCCAGCAGCCGAAAACAGGGTCTAGGCTCACCCCTCCACTTT
TRBD2	TRBV6-2/TRBV6-3	TRBJ2-7	.	CASSPGLAGPQKGYEQYF	TGTGCCAGCAGCCCGGGACTAGCGGGGCCTCAAAAGGGCTACGAGCAGTACTTC
.	TRBV6-2/TRBV6-3	TRBJ1-6	.	CASSSSRTSNSPLHF	TGTGCCAGCAGTTCGTCAAGGACAAGTAATTCACCCCTCCACTTT
.	TRBV7-9	TRBJ1-1	once	CASSGTPDLAEAFF	TGTGCCAGCAGCGGGACACCCGACTTGGCTGAAGCTTTCTTT
.	TRBV19	TRBJ1-2	.	CATSRHTYGYTF	TGTGCCACCAGCAGACACACCTATGGCTACACCTTC
.	TRBV27	TRBJ1-2	.	CASSPGGRNGYTF	TGTGCCAGCAGTCCGGGGGGTAGAAATGGCTACACCTTC
TRBD2	TRBV5-1	TRBJ2-2	once	CASGPTSGGDTGELFF	TGCGCCAGCGGCCCGACTAGCGGGGGGGACACCGGGGAGCTGTTTTTT
.	TRBV7-2	TRBJ1-1	.	CASSPKTGLNTEAFF	TGTGCCAGCAGCCCAAAGACAGGACTTAACACTGAAGCTTTCTTT
.	TRBV5-1	TRBJ2-7	.	CASSLEPNSYEQYF	TGCGCCAGCAGCTTGGAGCCAAACTCCTACGAGCAGTACTTC
TRBD1	TRBV7-8	TRBJ1-4	.	CASSLDLAGTGEREKLFF	TGTGCCAGCAGCTTAGATCTTGCAGGGACAGGGGAGAGGGAAAAACTGTTTTTT
.	TRBV4-3	TRBJ1-1	.	CASSQAKAGIFTEAFF	TGCGCCAGCAGCCAAGCGAAGGCAGGGATTTTCACTGAAGCTTTCTTT
.	TRBV4-2	TRBJ2-3	.	CASSPVLDGGTDTQYF	TGTGCCAGCAGCCCCGTTCTTGACGGGGGTACAGATACGCAGTATTTT
TRBD2	TRBV10-3	TRBJ2-3	.	CAISGGGYNTDTQYF	TGTGCCATCAGTGGCGGGGGATATAACACAGATACGCAGTATTTT